Listed here are 30 T cell receptor beta chains from one sample, sequenced in a study of blood T cell repertoires in COVID-19. TCRdb's table, derived via immunoSEQ multiplex PCR, lists solely in-frame clones and lacks some. In the table there are about 250,000 clones, roughly 85% of which are singletons. Sequenced material: peripheral blood. These receptors all come from a man in his fifties with COVID-19, enrolled during active disease.

The V gene is TRBV3-1 (or the pseudogene TRBV3-2), the J gene TRBJ2-5, with 12 bases identical to TRBD2. The CDR3 has 16 residues. Germline V lookup: CDR1 LGHDT, CDR2 YNNKEL (reference sequence). With 7 bases clipped from V and 4 bases from J, the junction kept 10 bases outside the gene matches. The CDR3 sequence is CASTWKTSGGSETQYF. CDR3 DNA: TGTGCCAGCACATGGAAAACTAGCGGGGGGTCAGAGACCCAGTACTTC.

V gene TRBV5-6 combines with J gene TRBJ2-2; 7 nucleotides match TRBD1. This CDR3 spans 15 amino acids. Germline assignment: CDR1 SGHDT and CDR2 YYEEEE. The V and J ends lost 2 bases and 6 bases, in that order; junction bases with no gene match: 7. CDR3 nucleotides: TGTGCCAGCAGCTTTTTGGGGACAGTCCCCGGGGAGCTGTTTTTT. Encoded protein: CASSFLGTVPGELFF. The full variable domain, in which reference TRBV5-6 and TRBJ2-2 provide the parts outside the CDR3, is DAGVTQSPTHLIKTRGQQVTLRCSPKSGHDTVSWYQQALGQGPQFIFQYYEEEERQRGNFPDRFSGHQFPNYSSELNVNALLLGDSALYLCASSFLGTVPGELFFGEGSRLTVL.

The chain uses TRBV5-4 and TRBJ2-3; 12 nucleotides agree with TRBD2. V lost 4 bases and J lost 4; bases outside the gene matches: 4. The CDR3 is 15 amino acids. Germline CDR1 and CDR2: SGHNT and YYREEE (reference sequence). CDR3 sequence: CASSASGGVADTQYF. The DNA of the CDR3 is TGTGCCAGCAGCGCTAGCGGGGGGGTCGCAGATACGCAGTATTTT.

The rearrangement joins TRBV27 to TRBJ2-7, with 9 bases matching TRBD1. Per the germline V gene, CDR1 is MNHEY and CDR2 is SMNVEV (reference sequence). The ends lost 5 bases at V and 3 bases at J; junction bases unmatched: 8. The CDR3 consists of 15 residues. The CDR3 protein is CASSPSGTGFYEQYF. The CDR3 bases are TGTGCCAGCAGTCCATCCGGGACAGGGTTCTACGAGCAGTACTTC.

The chain is built from TRBV2 and TRBJ2-5, with 8 bases matching TRBD1. The CDR3 sequence is 15 residues long. V was clipped by 4 bases and J by 1 base; unmatched bases: 5. Germline values: CDR1 SNHLY, CDR2 FYNNEI. This CDR3 is CASSVGTGSQETQYF. DNA for the CDR3: TGTGCCAGCAGTGTTGGGACAGGTAGCCAAGAGACCCAGTACTTC.

The V call is TRBV14, the J call TRBJ1-4, with a weak D call TRBD1 (5 bases). CDR3 length: 12 amino acids. Germline V gene data show CDR1 as SGHDN and CDR2 as FVKESK. Trimming took off 4 bases at V and 10 bases at J, with 10 bases between the two ends. CDR3 bases: TGTGCCAGCAGCCCTGAAACAGGAAAACTGTTTTTT. Amino acids: CASSPETGKLFF.

This clone occurred once. CDR3 in DNA: TGCGCCAGCAGCCAAACAAGCGGCACGAACACCGGGGAGCTGTTTTTT. Encoded protein: CASSQTSGTNTGELFF. The V gene is TRBV4-3, the J gene TRBJ2-2, with D possibly matching TRBD2 (5 bases). Trimming removed 2 bases at V and 0 bases at J, with 10 bases between. The germline gives CDR1 LGHNA, CDR2 YSLEER. The length of the CDR3 is 16 residues.

The chain joins TRBV20-1 to TRBJ2-1, with 7 nucleotides matching TRBD2. Germline assignment: CDR1 DFQATT and CDR2 SNEGSKA (reference sequence). CDR3 size: 11 residues. The J segment lost 11 bases and the V segment lost 3 bases, leaving 4 bases of the junction unmatched. CDR3 in DNA: TGCAGTGCTAGCTGGAGCGGGAAGCAGTTCTTC. Its translation is CSASWSGKQFF.

This clone was observed once. The V and J genes are TRBV3-1 (or the pseudogene TRBV3-2) and TRBJ2-3, with no clear D. CDR3 length: 11 residues. With 5 bases removed from V and 2 bases from J, the gap between germline ends came to 2 bases. CDR1 is LGHDT and CDR2 is YNNKEL in the germline V gene (reference sequence). CDR3 sequence reads: CASSYTDTQYF. DNA for the CDR3: TGTGCCAGCAGCTACACAGATACGCAGTATTTT.

The chain joins TRBV19 to TRBJ2-2, with 11 bases matching TRBD1. The germline gives CDR1 LNHDA, CDR2 SQIVND (reference sequence). The junction had 4 bases not matched to a gene; V was cut back by 6 bases and J by 4 bases. CDR3 size: 15 residues. CDR3 DNA sequence: TGTGCCAGTAGCCCCGGGACAGGGGGCACCGGGGAGCTGTTTTTT. Translating it yields CASSPGTGGTGELFF.

The chain couples TRBV7-2 to TRBJ2-5; D is perhaps TRBD2 (6 bases). Trimming left V 5 bases short and J 4 bases short, with 11 bases between. Germline V gene lookup returns CDR1 SGHTA and CDR2 FQGNSA. The CDR3 loop spans 13 amino acids. CDR3 sequence (DNA): TGTGCCAGCAGCCTCGGAGGGGTAGAGACCCAGTACTTC. This gives the protein CASSLGGVETQYF. Complete variable domain (other parts from reference TRBV7-2 and TRBJ2-5): GAGVSQSPSNKVTEKGKDVELRCDPISGHTALYWYRQSLGQGLEFLIYFQGNSAPDKSGLPSDRFSAERTGGSVSTLTIQRTQQEDSAVYLCASSLGGVETQYFGPGTRLLVL.

This sequence joins TRBV6-2 or TRBV6-3 and TRBJ2-3; 14 bases fit TRBD2. With 5 bases clipped from V and 5 bases from J, the junction kept 0 bases outside the gene matches. Germline assignment: CDR1 MNHEY and CDR2 SVGEGT. CDR3 length equals 14 residues. The CDR3 coding sequence is TGTGCCAGCAGTGGACTAGCGGGGGGAGATACGCAGTATTTT. This sequence encodes CASSGLAGGDTQYF.

The chain employs TRBV4-3 and TRBJ1-1; tentatively, D is TRBD1 (6 bases). The CDR3 spans 14 residues. Between the trimmed V and J ends, which lost 3 bases and 4 bases, there was a span of 12 bases. CDR1 is LGHNA and CDR2 is YSLEER in the germline V gene. The CDR3 DNA follows: TGCGCCAGCAGCCAGGGGGGGGGCGGCACTGAAGCTTTCTTT. Residues: CASSQGGGGTEAFF.

This rearrangement joins TRBV19 to TRBJ2-7; possibly TRBD1 for D (5 bases). This CDR3 spans 14 amino acids. V was clipped by 3 bases and J by 6 bases, with 15 bases between them. Germline V lookup: CDR1 LNHDA, CDR2 SQIVND (reference sequence). The CDR3 spells CASSMAGSSPEQYF. In DNA form, the CDR3 reads TGTGCCAGTAGTATGGCAGGGTCCTCCCCCGAGCAGTACTTC.

The chain is built from TRBV10-3 and TRBJ2-7; weak D call: TRBD2 (6 bases). CDR1 and CDR2 from the germline V gene are ENHRY and SYGVKD. Trimming stripped 5 bases from V and 3 bases from J, with 14 bases between. The CDR3 contains 14 residues. DNA of the CDR3: TGTGCCATCAGTATAGCGGATACTAACTACGAGCAGTACTTC. It yields the protein CAISIADTNYEQYF.

This clone was recorded only once. J is TRBJ2-5 and V is TRBV9, with a possible D match to TRBD2 (6 bases). The germline V gene encodes CDR1 SGDLS and CDR2 YYNGEE. This CDR3 spans 14 amino acids. Trimming removed 2 bases at V and 5 bases at J, with 13 bases between. CDR3 sequence: CASSVGGKGETQYF. In DNA, the CDR3 is TGTGCCAGCAGCGTCGGGGGTAAGGGGGAGACCCAGTACTTC.

This chain connects TRBV5-5 to TRBJ1-1, with 12 bases aligning to TRBD1. Per germline, CDR1 SGHKS and CDR2 YYEKEE (reference sequence). This CDR3 region has 15 residues. J lost 5 bases, V lost 4 bases, and 6 bases had no gene match. CDR3 amino acids: CASSARDRGRTEAFF. CDR3 sequence (DNA): TGTGCCAGCAGCGCCCGGGACAGGGGGCGAACTGAAGCTTTCTTT.

The chain is built from TRBV9 and TRBJ2-5; weak D call: TRBD2 (5 bases). The CDR3 runs to 14 residues. Trimming shortened V by 4 bases and J by 2 bases, and 12 bases separated the two germline ends. Germline V gene lookup returns CDR1 SGDLS and CDR2 YYNGEE. The CDR3: CASSISPGQETQYF. The CDR3 coding sequence is TGTGCCAGCAGCATTTCCCCGGGGCAAGAGACCCAGTACTTC.

This clone was observed a single time. This chain uses TRBV12-3 or TRBV12-4 with TRBJ1-2, with D hard to call. The CDR3 length is 12 residues. V was clipped by 5 bases and J by 7 bases, with 11 bases between them. The CDR3 DNA is TGTGCCAGCAGTCCGGAGGTGGGTGGCTACACCTTC. This sequence encodes CASSPEVGGYTF.

This chain connects TRBV30 to TRBJ1-4, with D perhaps matching TRBD1 (5 bases). The CDR3 covers 13 residues. Germline CDR1 GTSNPN, CDR2 SVGIG (reference sequence). Trimming took off 7 bases at V and 4 bases at J, with 13 bases between the two ends. The CDR3 region is CALRDSFNEKLFF. The CDR3 DNA reads TGTGCCTTAAGAGACAGCTTTAATGAAAAACTGTTTTTT.

This rearrangement joins TRBV7-2 to TRBJ1-3; no firm D call. Trimming removed 1 base from V and 0 bases from J, with 16 bases in between. The germline V gene has CDR1 SGHTA and CDR2 FQGNSA. The length of the CDR3 is 18 residues. The DNA of the CDR3 is TGTGCCAGCAGCTTAGAAATCAGCAGCAGGCGCTCTGGAAACACCATATATTTT. It encodes CASSLEISSRRSGNTIYF. Using reference TRBV7-2 and TRBJ1-3 for the parts outside the CDR3, the full variable domain is GAGVSQSPSNKVTEKGKDVELRCDPISGHTALYWYRQSLGQGLEFLIYFQGNSAPDKSGLPSDRFSAERTGGSVSTLTIQRTQQEDSAVYLCASSLEISSRRSGNTIYFGEGSWLTVV.

V gene TRBV19 combines with J gene TRBJ1-2; TRBD1 agrees at 7 bases. The trim removed 2 bases at V and 3 bases at J, leaving 6 bases unmatched. Germline lookup yields CDR1 LNHDA and CDR2 SQIVND (reference sequence). The length of the CDR3 is 15 residues. This chain's CDR3 is CASSIHSGTDYGYTF. In nucleotides, the CDR3 is TGTGCCAGTAGTATACACTCGGGGACAGACTATGGCTACACCTTC.

The chain employs TRBV27 and TRBJ1-4, with TRBD1 matching over 7 bases. The length of the CDR3 is 15 residues. V gave up 4 bases and J gave up 13 bases; unmatched junction bases: 15. The germline V gene encodes CDR1 MNHEY and CDR2 SMNVEV (reference sequence). The CDR3 loop is CASSSSTGPLARLFF. The CDR3 region has the DNA TGTGCCAGCAGTTCCTCGACAGGGCCCCTAGCAAGACTGTTTTTT.

The CDR3 region has the DNA TGTGCCAGCAGCTTGCAGAAAAATTCACCCCTCCACTTT. It yields the protein CASSLQKNSPLHF. The rearrangement joins TRBV5-4 to TRBJ1-6; unclear D gene. The CDR3 covers 13 residues. V shed 1 base and J shed 7 bases, with 6 bases lying between them. The germline V gene has CDR1 SGHNT and CDR2 YYREEE (reference sequence). Complete variable domain (other parts from reference TRBV5-4 and TRBJ1-6): ETGVTQSPTHLIKTRGQQVTLRCSSQSGHNTVSWYQQALGQGPQFIFQYYREEENGRGNFPPRFSGLQFPNYSSELNVNALELDDSALYLCASSLQKNSPLHFGNGTRLTVT.

The gene calls are TRBV4-2 and TRBJ2-7; D ambiguous. Germline assignment: CDR1 LGHNA and CDR2 YNFKEQ. CDR3 length equals 13 residues. Trimming removed 1 base at V and 5 bases at J, with 9 bases between. The CDR3 DNA sequence: TGTGCCAGCAGCCAAGTCCCCACTAACGAGCAGTACTTC. This encodes CASSQVPTNEQYF.

The chain combines TRBV5-4 with TRBJ2-2; D might be TRBD1 (6 bases). Trimming cost V 4 bases and J 2 bases, with 12 bases left between them. Germline V gene sequence: CDR1 SGHNT, CDR2 YYREEE (reference sequence). The CDR3 runs 15 residues. CDR3 in DNA: TGTGCCAGCAGCGGCGGACAGTCTAACACCGGGGAGCTGTTTTTT. Amino acids: CASSGGQSNTGELFF.

J is TRBJ2-3 and V is TRBV2; D unclear. CDR3 length: 11 amino acids. Germline-derived CDR1 and CDR2 are SNHLY and FYNNEI. The V and J ends lost 9 bases and 4 bases respectively, with 8 bases between them. CDR3: CASREADTQYF. The CDR3, as DNA: TGTGCCAGTAGAGAGGCAGATACGCAGTATTTT. Full variable domain (missing parts from reference TRBV2 and TRBJ2-3): EPEVTQTPSHQVTQMGQEVILRCVPISNHLYFYWYRQILGQKVEFLVSFYNNEISEKSEIFDDQFSVERPDGSNFTLKIRSTKLEDSAMYFCASREADTQYFGPGTRLTVL.

This chain joins TRBV13 and TRBJ2-3, with TRBD1 matching 8 bases. The CDR3 runs 16 residues. CDR1 and CDR2 from the germline V gene are PRHDT and FYEKMQ (reference sequence). The V gene end was trimmed by 5 bases and the J gene end by 4 bases; junction bases not matched to a gene: 11. CDR3 sequence (DNA): TGTGCCAGCAGCCGTCGACAGGGGAGTGGGGCAGATACGCAGTATTTT. Translation gives CASSRRQGSGADTQYF.

CDR3 bases: TGCGCCAGCAGCCCCGACAGTTACACTGAAGCTTTCTTT. Amino acids: CASSPDSYTEAFF. The V call is TRBV4-3, the J call TRBJ1-1; D is perhaps TRBD1 (5 bases). The CDR3 runs to 13 residues. Germline V gene lookup returns CDR1 LGHNA and CDR2 YSLEER. V lost 4 bases and J 3 bases, leaving 9 bases between the germline ends.

The genes are TRBV27 and TRBJ2-7; 7 nucleotides line up with TRBD2. This CDR3 has 12 amino acids. Germline V gives CDR1 MNHEY, CDR2 SMNVEV (reference sequence). The V segment lost 8 bases and the J segment 3 bases; nucleotides outside the gene matches: 4. This chain's CDR3 is CASRGVGYEQYF. CDR3 bases: TGTGCCAGCCGGGGGGTTGGCTACGAGCAGTACTTC.